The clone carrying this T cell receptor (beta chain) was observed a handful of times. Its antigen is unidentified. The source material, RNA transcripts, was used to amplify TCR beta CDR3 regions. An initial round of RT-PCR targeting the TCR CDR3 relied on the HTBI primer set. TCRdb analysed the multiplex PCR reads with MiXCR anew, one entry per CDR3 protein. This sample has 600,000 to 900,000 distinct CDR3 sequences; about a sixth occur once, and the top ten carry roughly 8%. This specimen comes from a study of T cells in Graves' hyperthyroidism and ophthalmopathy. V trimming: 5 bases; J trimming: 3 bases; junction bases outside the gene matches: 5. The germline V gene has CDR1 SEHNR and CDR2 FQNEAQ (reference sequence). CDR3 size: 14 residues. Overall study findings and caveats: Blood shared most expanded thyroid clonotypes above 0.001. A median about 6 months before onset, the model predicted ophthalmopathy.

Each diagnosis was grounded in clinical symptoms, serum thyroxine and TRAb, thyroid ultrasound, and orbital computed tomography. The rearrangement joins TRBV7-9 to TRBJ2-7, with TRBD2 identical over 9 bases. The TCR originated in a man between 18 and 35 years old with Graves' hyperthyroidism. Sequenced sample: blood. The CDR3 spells CASSPASGVYEQYF. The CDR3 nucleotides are TGTGCCAGCAGCCCGGCTAGCGGGGTCTACGAGCAGTACTTC.